The 15 T cell receptor beta chains given below trace back to one sample, sequenced in a study of glioma-infiltrating T cells. The iRepertoire nested amplicon-rescue multiplex PCR amplified TCR alpha and beta CDR3s from RNA. TCRdb analysed the multiplex PCR reads with MiXCR anew, one entry per CDR3 protein. The top ten hold approximately 35% of the sample, which has approximately 120,000 distinct CDR3 sequences, less than 30% seen once. The sequenced sample was glioma tissue, nonneoplastic brain tissue, or PBMCs (not recorded which). All receptors come from a human donor with low-grade glioma or glioblastoma, undergoing nonglioma brain surgery, or in good health (not recorded which).

The sample holds many counts of this clonotype. The chain has TRBV20-1 and TRBJ1-6, with 12 bases fitting TRBD1. V lost 3 bases to trimming and J lost 5 bases; unmatched junction nucleotides: 2. This CDR3 comprises 15 residues. Per germline, CDR1 DFQATT and CDR2 SNEGSKA (reference sequence). The CDR3 coding sequence is TGCAGTGCTAGGGGGGACAGGGGGCATAATTCACCCCTCCACTTT. Its protein is CSARGDRGHNSPLHF.

This clonotype was detected ten times or more. This chain uses TRBV6-1 with TRBJ1-2, with D maybe TRBD1 (5 bases). V lost 5 bases and J 0 bases, leaving 19 bases between the germline ends. Germline CDR1 is MNHNS and CDR2 is SASEGT. This CDR3 comprises 17 residues. The chain's CDR3 is CASSYGPGRQSNYGYTF. In DNA form, the CDR3 reads TGTGCCAGCAGTTATGGGCCAGGGCGCCAGTCTAACTATGGCTACACCTTC.

Ten or more counts support this clonotype. This chain connects TRBV7-2 to TRBJ1-1; D remains unclear. The CDR3 loop spans 17 amino acids. The germline V and J ends were trimmed by 2 bases and 3 bases, with 19 bases remaining between them. Germline V gives CDR1 SGHTA, CDR2 FQGNSA. The CDR3 loop is CASSLKDVGRPDTEAFF. The CDR3 region has the DNA TGTGCCAGCAGCTTAAAGGACGTTGGGAGGCCGGACACTGAAGCTTTCTTT.

This clonotype was detected only a few times. V and J are TRBV4-1 and TRBJ2-7; 7 bases fit TRBD1. Germline CDR1 is MGHRA and CDR2 is YSYEKL. Unmatched junction bases numbered 9, after V lost 2 bases and J lost 5 bases. The CDR3 runs to 15 residues. DNA for the CDR3: TGCGCCAGCAGCCAATCGGAACAGGGGCACAACGAGCAGTACTTC. It encodes CASSQSEQGHNEQYF.

Notes on this clonotype: A read error may be the cause here, since a much bigger clone is one base away. The CDR3: CASSPLAAFTDEQLF. Here the CDR3 DNA reads TGTGCCAGCTCACCCCTAGCGGCTTTTACTGATGAGCAGTTATTC. J is TRBJ2-1 and V is TRBV18; 7 nucleotides line up with TRBD2. This CDR3 comprises 15 residues. Per the germline V gene, CDR1 is KGHSH and CDR2 is LQKENI. Complete variable domain (other parts from reference TRBV18 and TRBJ2-1): NAGVMQNPRHLVRRRGQEARLRCSPMKGHSHVYWYRQLPEEGLKFMVYLQKENIIDESGMPKERFSAEFPKEGPSILRIQQVVRGDSAAYFCASSPLAAFTDEQLFGPGTRLTVL.

In this sample, this clonotype turned up many times. V usage is TRBV10-3 and J usage is TRBJ1-5, with D tentatively TRBD1 (6 bases). Germline lookup yields CDR1 ENHRY and CDR2 SYGVKD. This CDR3 comprises 13 residues. Trimming left V 5 bases short and J 6 bases short, with 11 bases between. CDR3 residues: CAISTQGSQPQHF. The CDR3 DNA sequence: TGTGCCATCAGTACACAGGGAAGTCAGCCCCAGCATTTT.

With respect to this clonotype: Possible read error: a much larger clone is one base away. CDR3 residues: CASSLNPLSTDTKYF. DNA for the CDR3: TGTGCCAGCAGCTTGAATCCGCTTAGCACAGATACGAAGTATTTT. The genes are TRBV5-4 and TRBJ2-3, with D uncertain. The CDR3 contains 15 residues. CDR1 and CDR2 from the germline V gene are SGHNT and YYREEE (reference sequence).

Worth noting for this clonotype: A much larger clonotype is one base distant, so this may be a read error. This chain connects TRBV4-1 to TRBJ2-7, with TRBD2 matching over 9 bases. The CDR3 totals 15 residues. With 1 base clipped from V and 6 bases from J, the junction kept 7 bases outside the gene matches. Germline CDR1 MGHRA, CDR2 YSYEKL. The CDR3 loop reads CASSQVASGMGEQYF. The CDR3, as DNA: TGCGCCAGCAGCCAAGTCGCTAGCGGGATGGGCGAGCAGTACTTC.

In its sample, this clonotype was seen many times. This chain connects TRBV14 to TRBJ2-3; D is undetermined. Germline lookup yields CDR1 SGHDN and CDR2 FVKESK. The ends were cut back, 1 base at V and 1 base at J, with 12 bases in the middle. The CDR3 has 16 amino acids. DNA of the CDR3: TGTGCCAGCAGCCAAGGACGCGGTTTTGGCACAGATACGCAGTATTTT. Its protein product is CASSQGRGFGTDTQYF.

Many counts were recorded for this clonotype. The V gene is TRBV4-3, the J gene TRBJ2-3; TRBD2 matches at 15 bases. There are 18 residues in the CDR3. V shed 3 bases, J shed 3 bases, and the junction held 7 bases outside the gene matches. The germline gives CDR1 LGHNA, CDR2 YSLEER. The chain's CDR3 is CASSQTLGLAGGTDTQYF. DNA of the CDR3: TGCGCCAGCAGCCAGACCCTTGGACTAGCGGGAGGGACAGATACGCAGTATTTT.

This clonotype was recorded many times. This chain links TRBV5-1 with TRBJ2-7, with D unclear. The CDR3 is 12 amino acids. V lost 1 base and J lost 1, with 3 bases in between. The germline gives CDR1 SGHRS, CDR2 YFSETQ. In DNA, the CDR3 is TGCGCCAGCAGCTTGCTTTCCTACGAGCAGTACTTC. It is translated as CASSLLSYEQYF.

This clonotype was observed a few times. This could be a read error, since a much larger clone is one nucleotide away. The chain recombines TRBV4-1 with TRBJ1-5; D unresolved. The CDR3 consists of 13 residues. Looked up from germline, CDR1 is MGHRA and CDR2 is YSYEKL. The CDR3 DNA reads TGCGCCAGCAGCCAAGATCGGAGTCAGACCCAGCATTTT. Protein product: CASSQDRSQTQHF.

This clonotype has only a few counts. Possible read error: a much larger clone is one base away. Here the CDR3 DNA reads TGTGCCAGCAGCTTAGTGCTGGATGGGCAGTTCTTC. Translating it yields CASSLVLDGQFF. The V gene is TRBV7-2, the J gene TRBJ2-1; no clear D gene. The germline V gene encodes CDR1 SGHTA and CDR2 FQGNSA. CDR3 length: 12 residues. V was trimmed by 1 base and J by 12 bases, leaving 10 bases between them.

This clonotype was seen many times. The gene calls are TRBV6-2 or TRBV6-3 and TRBJ1-6, with 7 bases identical to TRBD1. The germline V gene encodes CDR1 MNHEY and CDR2 SVGEGT. Trimming cost V 6 bases and J 9 bases; bases outside gene matches: 8. This CDR3 has 14 residues. CDR3 sequence reads: CASRREGALSPLHF. The CDR3 DNA reads as TGTGCCAGCAGACGAGAGGGGGCTCTTTCACCCCTCCACTTT.

The sample holds many counts of this clonotype. The chain is built from TRBV29-1 and TRBJ2-3, with a possible D match to TRBD2 (5 bases). The V and J ends lost 8 bases and 2 bases respectively, with 17 bases between them. CDR1 and CDR2 from the germline V gene are SQVTM and ANQGSEA. This CDR3 has 14 residues. The CDR3 DNA follows: TGCAGCACTAGTCCTCTGGGGTCCACAGATACGCAGTATTTT. The encoded protein is CSTSPLGSTDTQYF.